This TCR beta chain was sequenced in a study of blood T cells in healthy people across ages. With a J-beta primer mix and a sample-barcoded 5' primer, a second PCR ran 7 to 11 cycles. Every single cDNA molecule received a tag from a template-switch adaptor with 12 random nucleotides. TCRdb processed the 5' RACE reads anew with MiXCR; each CDR3 protein has one entry. The repertoire holds around 990,000 distinct CDR3 sequences, with approximately 38% as singletons. A note on this clonotype: The antigen is undetermined.

Study-wide results and limits: Age brought a roughly linear fall in TCR beta diversity measured per million T cells. More naive CD4+ cells and higher diversity were found in long-lived than in aged donors.

This CDR3 region has 14 residues. CDR1 and CDR2 (germline): MNHEY, SVGAGI. After removal of 6 bases from V and 0 bases from J, the junction contained 3 bases not matched to a gene. Donors were systemically healthy Caucasian individuals from Russia aged roughly 6 to 100 years. This receptor was obtained from a man younger than 35 in good health. Sequencing input: blood. The chain uses TRBV6-5 and TRBJ2-5, with 8 bases that match TRBD2. CDR3 in DNA: TGTGCCAGCAGCCAACTAGCGGACCAAGAGACCCAGTACTTC. Encoded protein: CASSQLADQETQYF.